This entry features one TCR beta chain sequence. The record originates from a study of blood T cell repertoires in COVID-19. Study context: Material from acute and convalescent COVID-19 was sourced from the United States, Italy and Spain. T cells, B-cell-depleted T cells, or PBMCs supplied cDNA or gDNA.

Per the original methods: Reference gene primer amplification gave estimated nucleated cell counts. Libraries were prepared by immunoSEQ multiplex PCR; TCRdb keeps only in-frame clonotypes and omits some of them. Clone size and V and J calls were adopted from that table, with D and trimming inferred from the DNA. This table holds about 150,000 clones, roughly 84% found once. CDR3 length: 12 residues. V lost 3 bases, J lost 11 bases, and 10 bases lay in between. CDR1 and CDR2 (germline): KGHDR, SFDVKD. This TCR was sampled from a man younger than 30 with active or convalescent COVID-19. J is TRBJ1-5 and V is TRBV24-1; D possibly corresponds to TRBD1 (5 bases). The source material was peripheral blood. CDR3 protein: CATSDETGAQHF. CDR3 nucleotides: TGTGCCACCAGTGATGAAACGGGGGCCCAGCATTTT.